This TCR beta chain is from a study of T cell changes during pregnancy in multiple sclerosis. In germline, CDR1 is LNHNV, CDR2 YYDKDF (reference sequence). The CDR3 extends over 19 amino acids. The V and J ends lost 2 bases and 0 bases, in that order; junction bases with no gene match: 9. Only in-frame clones appear in the TCRdb table, and some are missing; sequencing was by immunoSEQ multiplex PCR. The data contain over 85,000 clones, around 92% of them singletons. This TCR derives from a female donor in good health, enrolled as a control in a pregnancy study. This material consisted of peripheral blood, taken after pregnancy. V and J are TRBV15 and TRBJ1-4, with 10 bases fitting TRBD1. The CDR3 here is CATSRRAGTGVTTNEKLFF. The CDR3 coding sequence is TGTGCCACCAGCAGACGGGCCGGGACAGGGGTGACAACTAATGAAAAACTGTTTTTT. The variable domain in full, completed from reference TRBV15 and TRBJ1-4, reads DAMVIQNPRYQVTQFGKPVTLSCSQTLNHNVMYWYQQKSSQAPKLLFHYYDKDFNNEADTPDNFQSRRPNTSFCFLDIRSPGLGDTAMYLCATSRRAGTGVTTNEKLFFGSGTQLSVL.